What follows are 22 T cell receptor beta chains derived from one specimen sequenced in a study of beta chain features in type 1 diabetes. What was sequenced were expressed TCRB transcripts, since all of the isolated RNA had been reverse transcribed. Assay used: immunoSEQ multiplex PCR; TCRdb lists only in-frame clones, some missing. The sample gives under 850,000 clones, around an eighth of which show up once; 0.022% is in the top ten. Antigens for these TCRs are unknown. The study's findings and limits: Shorter TCRB CDR3s, moderately but significantly so, were found in Type 1 diabetes patients in all four CD4+ subsets.

Sequencing was done on a sample of naive CD4+ T cells from blood. Source of these receptors: a man aged 18 to 29 with type 1 diabetes.

The chain employs TRBV7-9 and TRBJ2-5, with 8 bases matching TRBD1. Trimming cost V 3 bases and J 0 bases; bases outside gene matches: 3. Germline V gives CDR1 SEHNR, CDR2 FQNEAQ (reference sequence). The CDR3 is 15 amino acids. CDR3 in DNA: TGTGCCAGCAGCTTGGAGACAGGGGACCAAGAGACCCAGTACTTC. Its translation: CASSLETGDQETQYF. The whole variable domain, remainder taken from reference TRBV7-9 and TRBJ2-5, is DTGVSQNPRHKITKRGQNVTFRCDPISEHNRLYWYRQTLGQGPEFLTYFQNEAQLEKSRLLSDRFSAERPKGSFSTLEIQRTEQGDSAMYLCASSLETGDQETQYFGPGTRLLVL.

The J gene is TRBJ2-5, the V gene TRBV10-3, with TRBD2 matching over 7 bases. This CDR3 region has 14 residues. J was trimmed by 3 bases and V by 0 bases; bases with no gene match: 1. Germline CDR1 is ENHRY and CDR2 is SYGVKD. In DNA form, the CDR3 reads TGTGCCATCAGTGAGTCGGCGGGGGAAGAGACCCAGTACTTC. Translation: CAISESAGEETQYF.

A few counts support this clone. This chain uses TRBV18 with TRBJ2-7; 7 nucleotides match TRBD1. The CDR3 runs to 12 residues. Trimming removed 9 bases from V and 3 bases from J; junction bases left unmatched: 5. CDR1 KGHSH and CDR2 LQKENI come from the germline V gene. CDR3 bases: TGTGCCAGGGACTGGGACAGCTACGAGCAGTACTTC. The encoded protein is CARDWDSYEQYF.

This clone was counted only a few times. The rearrangement joins TRBV29-1 to TRBJ2-7; 8 bases align to TRBD1. Unmatched junction bases numbered 3, after V lost 5 bases and J lost 3 bases. CDR1 is SQVTM and CDR2 is ANQGSEA in the germline V gene. The CDR3 consists of 12 residues. The CDR3: CSVRTGNYEQYF. The CDR3 coding sequence is TGCAGCGTTAGGACAGGGAACTACGAGCAGTACTTC.

The rearrangement links TRBV14 to TRBJ1-6, with a possible D match to TRBD1 (5 bases). V dropped 4 bases and J dropped 10 bases, with 17 bases sitting between them. The CDR3 extends over 15 amino acids. Per germline, CDR1 SGHDN and CDR2 FVKESK. The CDR3 DNA reads as TGTGCCAGCAGCCTATCCTTTCAGGGAAACTCACCCCTCCACTTT. Amino acid sequence: CASSLSFQGNSPLHF.

This clone came up a few times. The V gene is TRBV28, the J gene TRBJ2-5; 7 bases fit TRBD1. J gave up 5 bases and V 6 bases, and 9 bases lay outside the gene matches. The length of the CDR3 is 14 residues. CDR1 and CDR2 from the germline V gene are MDHEN and SYDVKM. CDR3 loop: CASRGGLEIETQYF. In DNA form, the CDR3 reads TGTGCCAGCAGAGGGGGCTTAGAGATCGAGACCCAGTACTTC.

This chain links TRBV27 with TRBJ1-3; weak D call: TRBD1 (6 bases). This CDR3 has 17 amino acids. Trimming pared 6 bases from V and 0 bases from J, leaving 18 bases between. Per germline, CDR1 MNHEY and CDR2 SMNVEV (reference sequence). Here the CDR3 DNA reads TGTGCCAGCAGGGGGGGGCGTGAGGAAACCTCTGGAAACACCATATATTTT. Amino acid sequence: CASRGGREETSGNTIYF.

This clone has a handful of counts. The chain's CDR3 is CASSPGDSGVQYF. The CDR3 nucleotides are TGTGCCAGCTCACCAGGGGACAGCGGGGTGCAGTACTTC. The chain has TRBV18 and TRBJ2-7, with D possibly being TRBD1 or TRBD2 (7 bases each). The CDR3 is 13 residues long. Germline V lookup: CDR1 KGHSH, CDR2 LQKENI. Trimming cost V 2 bases and J 9 bases, with 14 bases left between them.

At least ten counts were recorded for this clone. The chain uses TRBV30 and TRBJ2-6, with D uncertain. In germline, CDR1 is GTSNPN, CDR2 SVGIG (reference sequence). V shed 7 bases and J shed 0 bases, with 10 bases lying between them. The CDR3 spans 14 residues. CDR3 nucleotides: TGTGCCTCTTCCATGGACTCTGGGGCCAACGTCCTGACTTTC. Translating it yields CASSMDSGANVLTF.

The table lists this clone with a few counts. In DNA form, the CDR3 reads TGTGCCAGCAGTTTCTCAGAATCCTACGAGCAGTACTTC. It is translated as CASSFSESYEQYF. J is TRBJ2-7 and V is TRBV28; no clear D. Germline CDR1 and CDR2: MDHEN and SYDVKM. V lost 3 bases, J lost 1 base, and 7 bases lay in between. The CDR3 sequence is 13 residues long.

The rearrangement joins TRBV25-1 to TRBJ2-2; D unclear. The ends were cut back, 3 bases at V and 3 bases at J, with 5 bases in the middle. The germline CDR1 and CDR2 sequences are MGHDK and SYGVNS. This CDR3 is built from 13 residues. Written as DNA, the CDR3 is TGTGCCAGCAGTGATCGGTACACCGGGGAGCTGTTTTTT. The encoded protein is CASSDRYTGELFF.

V is TRBV6-5 and J is TRBJ1-6; D might be TRBD1 (6 bases). Between the trimmed V and J ends, which lost 5 bases and 9 bases, there was a span of 17 bases. The germline CDR1 and CDR2 sequences are MNHEY and SVGAGI. The CDR3 covers 15 residues. The CDR3 loop is CASSTLGGPGSPLHF. CDR3 DNA sequence: TGTGCCAGCAGTACCCTAGGGGGGCCGGGTTCACCCCTCCACTTT.

This clone has more than one count but fewer than ten. The chain carries TRBV6-5 and TRBJ1-2; D is unclear. CDR3 size: 13 residues. Trimming cost V 0 bases and J 9 bases, with 11 bases left between them. The germline CDR1 and CDR2 sequences are MNHEY and SVGAGI. The CDR3 DNA sequence: TGTGCCAGCAGTTACTCGTCTAACCCGAGCTACACCTTC. Translating gives CASSYSSNPSYTF.

This clone was observed a few times. The rearrangement links TRBV5-4 to TRBJ2-7, with TRBD1 matching 10 bases. With 2 bases clipped from V and 3 bases from J, the junction kept 5 bases outside the gene matches. This CDR3 region has 15 residues. Germline CDR1 is SGHNT and CDR2 is YYREEE (reference sequence). The CDR3 DNA is TGTGCCAGCAGCTTACCGGGACAGGGGCTCTACGAGCAGTACTTC. Its protein product is CASSLPGQGLYEQYF.

Comments on this clone: The junction and the germline gene differ at one end; a read error may be behind it. V and J are TRBV7-7 and TRBJ2-5, with D unresolved. Germline CDR1 SSHAT, CDR2 FNYEAQ (reference sequence). This CDR3 region has 13 residues. CDR3 in amino acids: CASSPLEAGIGYF. Written as DNA, the CDR3 is TGTGCTAGCAGCCCGCTAGAGGCTGGAATCGGGTACTTC.

Only a few counts were recorded for this clone. The chain joins TRBV19 to TRBJ1-5; D is uncertain. Trimming left V 10 bases short and J 0 bases short, with 16 bases between. CDR1 is LNHDA and CDR2 is SQIVND in the germline V gene (reference sequence). The CDR3 contains 15 residues. The CDR3, as DNA: TGTGCCACCAGGATTAACGGAAATAGCAATCAGCCCCAGCATTTT. Its translation is CATRINGNSNQPQHF.

This clone has a handful of counts. The rearrangement links TRBV29-1 to TRBJ2-2; D perhaps matches TRBD2 (6 bases). CDR3 length equals 14 residues. V was pared by 8 bases and J by 0 bases, with 13 bases between. Per germline, CDR1 SQVTM and CDR2 ANQGSEA. The CDR3 spells CSSGGATNTGELFF. The CDR3 DNA sequence: TGCAGCTCCGGCGGGGCAACGAACACCGGGGAGCTGTTTTTT.

V gene TRBV6-1 combines with J gene TRBJ2-5; 10 bases agree with TRBD1. Germline V gene lookup returns CDR1 MNHNS and CDR2 SASEGT. The CDR3 consists of 14 residues. Unmatched junction bases numbered 4, after V lost 4 bases and J lost 5 bases. The CDR3, as DNA: TGTGCCAGCAGTGTGGGGACAGGGGCTGAGACCCAGTACTTC. Protein sequence: CASSVGTGAETQYF.

The chain joins TRBV2 to TRBJ1-1; no definite D call. V lost 7 bases and J 4 bases, leaving 16 bases between the germline ends. CDR3 length equals 14 residues. CDR1 SNHLY and CDR2 FYNNEI come from the germline V gene. The CDR3 DNA reads as TGTGCCAGCAATCCGGGAAGCGAGGGCACTGAAGCTTTCTTT. Amino acid sequence: CASNPGSEGTEAFF.

This clone was counted between two and nine times. The same CDR3 is also encoded by other DNA sequences in this sample. The chain uses TRBV9 and TRBJ1-2, with 7 bases matching TRBD1. The CDR3 is 13 amino acids. Germline V gene data show CDR1 as SGDLS and CDR2 as YYNGEE. The V gene end was trimmed by 3 bases and the J gene end by 5 bases; junction bases not matched to a gene: 4. The CDR3 DNA reads TGTGCCAGCAGCGGACAGGGTGTTTATGGCTACACCTTC. It encodes CASSGQGVYGYTF.

This clone has only a few counts. The CDR3 DNA follows: TGTGCCAGCAGCGCCTGGGACGGACGCACAGATACGCAGTATTTT. Translation: CASSAWDGRTDTQYF. The rearrangement joins TRBV7-2 to TRBJ2-3; D is perhaps TRBD1 or TRBD2 (5 bases each). Germline V gives CDR1 SGHTA, CDR2 FQGNSA. This CDR3 has 15 amino acids. V was clipped by 5 bases and J by 1 base, with 13 bases between them.

The table lists this clone with a few counts. The chain carries TRBV2 and TRBJ1-2; maybe TRBD1 (6 bases). From germline, CDR1 is SNHLY and CDR2 FYNNEI. V was trimmed by 4 bases and J by 4 bases, leaving 13 bases between them. The CDR3 spans 14 residues. In DNA, the CDR3 is TGTGCCAGCAGTGGGGACAAGGGAGGCTATGGCTACACCTTC. It specifies CASSGDKGGYGYTF.